The 17 T cell receptor beta chains in this list originate from one sample, sequenced in a study of T-cell reconstitution after alpha-beta-depleted transplantation in children. Library preparation (for TCRbeta) was performed with unique molecular identifiers. TCRdb itself ran the PCR reads through MiXCR, one entry per CDR3 protein. The sample contains a few hundred thousand distinct CDR3 sequences, roughly 27% of which appear only once. This sample comprised PBMCs, obtained before TCRalphabeta/CD19-depleted stem cell transplant. These receptors originate from a boy in the first two years of life with Wiskott-Aldrich syndrome, due to receive a stem cell transplant.

The rearrangement joins TRBV5-5 to TRBJ2-4, with 11 positions matching TRBD2. The CDR3 has 17 residues. From germline, CDR1 is SGHKS and CDR2 YYEKEE (reference sequence). J gave up 2 bases and V 4 bases, and 8 bases lay outside the gene matches. In DNA, the CDR3 is TGTGCCAGCAGCGGCGTGACTAGCGGGATAACCAAAAACATTCAGTACTTC. Its translation: CASSGVTSGITKNIQYF.

This clonotype was picked up a small number of times. V and J are TRBV9 and TRBJ2-1, with a tentative D call TRBD2 (6 bases). The CDR3 is 17 residues long. Germline CDR1 and CDR2: SGDLS and YYNGEE. V lost 0 bases, J lost 5 bases, and 18 bases lay in between. The CDR3: CASSVGRRGGPHNEQFF. In nucleotides, the CDR3 is TGTGCCAGCAGCGTAGGTCGTAGGGGAGGCCCTCACAATGAGCAGTTCTTC.

The chain is built from TRBV10-3 and TRBJ2-5, with D perhaps given as TRBD1 or TRBD2 (5 bases each). The CDR3 covers 14 residues. The V end lost 0 bases, the J end lost 7 bases, and 12 bases lay between the germline ends. The germline gives CDR1 ENHRY, CDR2 SYGVKD. The CDR3 nucleotides read TGTGCCATCAGTGAGTCAGCCAGTGGGGGGACCCAGTACTTC. Translated: CAISESASGGTQYF.

This clonotype was detected a few times. This chain connects TRBV27 to TRBJ2-5, with TRBD2 matching 9 bases. After removal of 5 bases from V and 2 bases from J, the junction contained 6 bases not matched to a gene. The CDR3 covers 15 residues. Germline CDR1 MNHEY, CDR2 SMNVEV (reference sequence). The CDR3 coding sequence is TGTGCCAGCAGTCATATTAGCGGGAGACAAGAGACCCAGTACTTC. Translated: CASSHISGRQETQYF.

This chain joins TRBV5-1 and TRBJ2-5; 9 nucleotides align to TRBD1. CDR1 is SGHRS, CDR2 YFSETQ, per germline. The V segment lost 5 bases and the J segment 5 bases; nucleotides outside the gene matches: 13. This CDR3 has 16 amino acids. CDR3 nucleotides: TGCGCCAGCAGTCCTATCGGGACAGGGTTCGAGGAGACCCAGTACTTC. Residues: CASSPIGTGFEETQYF.

In its sample, this clonotype was seen a few times. The genes are TRBV20-1 and TRBJ2-5; tentatively, D is TRBD1 (5 bases). Trimming took 3 bases from V and 0 from J, leaving 11 bases between them. This CDR3 is 14 amino acids long. Germline assignment: CDR1 DFQATT and CDR2 SNEGSKA (reference sequence). The CDR3 nucleotides are TGCAGTGCTAGTCCACAGGAGTACCAAGAGACCCAGTACTTC. Its protein product is CSASPQEYQETQYF.

The sample holds a few counts of this clonotype. The chain employs TRBV7-2 and TRBJ2-7; D not resolved. This CDR3 region has 13 residues. Germline V gene lookup returns CDR1 SGHTA and CDR2 FQGNSA. V lost 2 bases to trimming and J lost 3 bases, with 8 bases between them. CDR3 bases: TGTGCCAGCAGCTTACTACAGAACTACGAGCAGTACTTC. It encodes CASSLLQNYEQYF.

The chain combines TRBV20-1 with TRBJ2-5, with D possibly being TRBD1 (6 bases). The CDR3 consists of 13 residues. The V end was cut by 3 bases, the J end by 1 base, with 9 bases between. The germline V gene has CDR1 DFQATT and CDR2 SNEGSKA (reference sequence). The CDR3 DNA follows: TGCAGTGCTAGTGGACAGCTCCAAGAGACCCAGTACTTC. It encodes CSASGQLQETQYF.

The rearrangement links TRBV6-5 to TRBJ2-3, with TRBD2 as a possible D gene (6 bases). Germline loops: CDR1 MNHEY, CDR2 SVGAGI. The CDR3 runs 15 residues. V was trimmed by 1 base and J by 1 base, leaving 9 bases between them. CDR3 amino acids: CASSYFAGRTDTQYF. The CDR3 region has the DNA TGTGCCAGCAGTTACTTCGCGGGGCGCACAGATACGCAGTATTTT.

In its sample, this clonotype was seen a few times. The junction differs from germline at one of its ends, possibly a read error. The chain joins TRBV6-6 to TRBJ1-2; a weak D match, TRBD1 (5 bases). The CDR3 is 11 residues long. Germline V gives CDR1 MNHNY, CDR2 SVGAGI (reference sequence). This CDR3 is CASRTGTVIYF. In DNA, the CDR3 is TGTGCCAGCAGAACCGGGACCGTTATCTACTTC.

A few counts support this clonotype. The chain joins TRBV28 to TRBJ1-2, with TRBD1 matching over 11 bases. The CDR3 is 15 amino acids. The germline V gene has CDR1 MDHEN and CDR2 SYDVKM. V shed 4 bases and J 8 bases; nucleotides not matched to a gene: 9. The CDR3 here is CASSSSWTGGRGYTF. The CDR3 DNA reads TGTGCCAGCAGTTCCTCTTGGACAGGGGGCAGGGGCTACACCTTC.

The V gene is TRBV5-4, the J gene TRBJ2-1; D gene uncertain. The CDR3 extends over 20 amino acids. Per germline, CDR1 SGHNT and CDR2 YYREEE (reference sequence). V lost 4 bases, J lost 0 bases, and 26 bases lay in between. In nucleotides, the CDR3 is TGTGCCAGCAGCGATCTTACCACATTCGGCAGGTCGTACTCCTACAATGAGCAGTTCTTC. This codes for CASSDLTTFGRSYSYNEQFF.

The genes are TRBV6-5 and TRBJ2-1, with 7 bases identical to TRBD2. V was clipped by 6 bases and J by 5 bases; unmatched bases: 10. This CDR3 region has 15 residues. CDR1 and CDR2 from the germline V gene are MNHEY and SVGAGI. The DNA of the CDR3 is TGTGCCAGCAGGTTACAGCGGGAAGTAAACAATGAGCAGTTCTTC. This translates into CASRLQREVNNEQFF.

The rearrangement uses TRBV5-1 and TRBJ2-5; D may correspond to TRBD1 or TRBD2 (5 bases each). V shed 4 bases and J shed 5 bases, with 15 bases lying between them. Germline CDR1 reads SGHRS; CDR2 reads YFSETQ. The CDR3 consists of 14 residues. CDR3 DNA: TGCGCCAGCAGCCCGGGACGTATGCGTGAGACCCAGTACTTC. Residues: CASSPGRMRETQYF.

This clonotype was found once. This chain uses TRBV7-8 with TRBJ2-2; the D is unclear. The ends were cut back, 3 bases at V and 3 bases at J, with 11 bases in the middle. This CDR3 comprises 15 residues. Looked up from germline, CDR1 is SGHVS and CDR2 is FQNEAQ. The CDR3 nucleotides are TGTGCCAGCAGCTTGTCAGAGCCAGACACCGGGGAGCTGTTTTTT. It yields the protein CASSLSEPDTGELFF.

The chain is built from TRBV20-1 and TRBJ2-5, with TRBD2 identical over 7 bases. This CDR3 contains 14 residues. Germline V gene sequence: CDR1 DFQATT, CDR2 SNEGSKA (reference sequence). Trimming cost V 5 bases and J 5 bases; bases outside gene matches: 11. The CDR3: CSASISTSRETQYF. The CDR3 DNA sequence: TGCAGTGCTTCTATCTCGACTAGCCGGGAGACCCAGTACTTC.

The table lists this clonotype with a few counts. The chain couples TRBV12-3 or TRBV12-4 to TRBJ1-4, with TRBD1 as a possible D gene (5 bases). The CDR3 runs to 16 residues. The germline V and J ends were trimmed by 5 bases and 1 base, with 14 bases remaining between them. CDR3 amino acids: CASSPMGTLTNEKLFF. The CDR3 DNA is TGTGCCAGCAGTCCGATGGGGACTCTAACTAATGAAAAACTGTTTTTT.